This T cell receptor beta chain was sequenced for a study of cytomegalovirus exposure and HLA in healthy donors (dated by TCRdb to the late 2010s). As for the study more broadly: The 500 to 800 repertoires of the first cohort and the roughly 120 validation repertoires were produced on the same platform, according to a later analysis. The study aimed to test whether cataloging public T cell receptors could reveal signatures of past pathogen exposure. Along with the approximately 650-subject first cohort, a separate validation cohort of about 110 different subjects was used. To predict cytomegalovirus infection status, the study combined high-throughput TCR immunosequencing, statistical association of individual TCRs with disease status, and machine learning. The research as a whole found: In vitro tests confirmed that a few of the cytomegalovirus-associated TCR beta chains recognize cytomegalovirus antigens. A total of about 180 TCR beta chains were listed by the study as associated with cytomegalovirus. The authors suggested that the approach could potentially be generalized to other disease states and immunological phenotypes. Subsequent analysis determined that TCRs grouped into clusters in the first cohort also showed a tendency toward co-occurrence across the 90 to 150 validation repertoires, and 85% to 95% of cluster scores exceeded 0. A later analysis had no HLA typing for the validation cohort, so co-occurrence there was scored across all 110 or so repertoires. Cytomegalovirus status was reported to be diagnosed by the classifier with high specificity and sensitivity in both the original and validation cohorts. Most TCR sequences were seen in very few donors, while some public TCRs were found in many individuals.

The donors were included in the validation cohort of 100 to 150 subjects, a group kept apart from the roughly 690-subject first cohort. About this clone: No antigen is known for it. No much larger clonotype is one base removed from it; base qualities were not supplied.

The library was made by the immunoSEQ multiplex PCR assay. In the authors' own workflow: A statistical classification framework was built for diagnosing cytomegalovirus status from the catalog of TCR beta chain sequences. What TCRdb holds here is the immuneACCESS table cut down to in-frame rearrangements. Part of the clones is not present; checked against another copy, under half of the missing clones reflect an unresolved V gene, and the others are unexplained. V, J and clone size reflect that table, while D and trimming were determined from the DNA. Here the sample has roughly 130,000 clones; nearly 90% occur a single time. The ten largest clones capture roughly 9.3% of the sample. The sequence came from a woman younger than 30 in good health and CMV-seropositive. The sample comprised PBMCs.

The CDR3 has the sequence CASSPRDDDQSQPQHF. The DNA sequence is TGTGCCAGCAGCCCGCGGGACGACGACCAGAGTCAGCCCCAGCATTTT. This receptor chain uses TRBV4-2 and TRBJ1-5; TRBD1 could be the D gene, as 5 bases match. The CDR3 has 16 amino acids, counting the end cysteine and phenylalanine. Only CDR3 DNA is held: 48 bases, read in frame from base 1. The V end loses 4 bases and the J end loses 6 bases, and a stretch of 19 bases separates them. CDR1 is given as LGHNA and CDR2 as YNFKEQ, both from the germline V gene.